This T cell receptor beta chain was sequenced in a study of identical twins. Overall study findings and caveats: There were fewer insertions in abundant cord blood beta clonotypes, but memory repertoires showed no such pattern.

This CDR3 region has 13 residues. The V gene's germline CDR1 is DFQATT and CDR2 SNEGSKA (reference sequence). Trimming shortened V by 1 base and J by 2 bases, and 9 bases separated the two germline ends. Healthy Caucasians made up all donors. Note on this clonotype: Its specificity is not known.

TCRdb reprocessed the 5' RACE reads via MiXCR and lists one record per CDR3 protein. The sample has roughly 1.6 million distinct CDR3 sequences; around 33% are singletons. Sequencing used cord blood. This receptor was taken from a newborn girl in good health. The rearrangement joins TRBV20-1 to TRBJ2-7, with D unresolved. The chain's CDR3 is CSARGGPTYEQYF. The DNA of the CDR3 is TGCAGTGCTAGAGGTGGTCCCACCTACGAGCAGTACTTC.